One sample yielded the 7 T cell receptor beta chains listed below, sequenced in a study of shared clonotypes between healthy human individuals. Only in-frame clones appear in the TCRdb table, and some are missing; sequencing was by immunoSEQ multiplex PCR. The sample gives just over 2,000,000 clones, over 85% of which show up once; 0.85% to 1.2% is in the top ten. In the naive CD8 group, cells lacked CD45RO and were positively selected for CCR7, so terminally differentiated effector memory CD45RA+ cells were left out. Material: naive CD8+ T cells sorted from blood. The receptors come from a man younger than 35 in good health.

The J gene is TRBJ2-7, the V gene TRBV5-8; D is unresolved. CDR3 size: 13 residues. Trimming took 0 bases from V and 2 from J, leaving 6 bases between them. The germline gives CDR1 SGHTS, CDR2 YDEGEE. CDR3 sequence: CASSLAETYEQYF. The DNA for the CDR3 is TGTGCCAGCAGCTTGGCAGAAACCTACGAGCAGTACTTC. Based on the CDR3 plus reference TRBV5-8 and TRBJ2-7, the full variable domain is EAGVTQSPTHLIKTRGQQATLRCSPISGHTSVYWYQQALGLGLQFLLWYDEGEERNRGNFPPRFSGRQFPNYSSELNVNALELEDSALYLCASSLAETYEQYFGPGTRLTVT.

V gene TRBV4-1 combines with J gene TRBJ2-7, with D perhaps TRBD1 or TRBD2 (5 bases each). Germline V CDR1 and CDR2: MGHRA, YSYEKL. Trimming took off 9 bases at V and 1 base at J, with 16 bases between the two ends. The CDR3 has 14 amino acids. The CDR3 is CASRALGVSYEQYF. CDR3 DNA: TGCGCCAGTCGGGCCTTGGGGGTTTCCTACGAGCAGTACTTC.

The rearrangement joins TRBV6-8 to TRBJ2-2, with a tentative D call TRBD2 (6 bases). V dropped 9 bases and J dropped 2 bases, with 16 bases sitting between them. Germline-derived CDR1 and CDR2 are MNHGY and SAAAGT. The CDR3 sequence is 15 residues long. The CDR3 coding sequence is TGTGCCAGTCCCCTCCGGGAGATTAACACCGGGGAGCTGTTTTTT. Protein sequence: CASPLREINTGELFF.

This sequence joins TRBV5-1 and TRBJ2-7, with 10 bases lining up with TRBD1. Germline CDR1 and CDR2: SGHRS and YFSETQ. The CDR3 spans 18 residues. V trimming: 5 bases; J trimming: 2 bases; junction bases outside the gene matches: 16. The CDR3 DNA is TGCGCCAGCAGTCCACATCTCCGGGGACAGGGGTTTACCTACGAGCAGTACTTC. Encoded protein: CASSPHLRGQGFTYEQYF.

The chain employs TRBV7-9 and TRBJ2-1, with a tentative D call TRBD1 (5 bases). CDR1 is SEHNR and CDR2 is FQNEAQ in the germline V gene (reference sequence). The germline V and J ends were trimmed by 2 bases and 8 bases, with 13 bases remaining between them. This CDR3 is 14 amino acids long. Here the CDR3 DNA reads TGTGCCAGCAGCTTATTTGAGCAGGGCCATGAGCAGTTCTTC. This translates into CASSLFEQGHEQFF.

Points on this clone: This sample includes further DNA sequences coding for the same CDR3. The gene calls are TRBV18 and TRBJ1-1; D is undetermined. The CDR3 spans 13 residues. V lost 2 bases and J 2 bases, leaving 6 bases between the germline ends. The germline gives CDR1 KGHSH, CDR2 LQKENI. The CDR3 loop reads CASSPDLNTEAFF. The CDR3 bases are TGTGCCAGCTCACCAGACCTCAACACTGAAGCTTTCTTT.

The V call is TRBV6-5, the J call TRBJ2-7; 7 bases line up with TRBD1. Germline V gene lookup returns CDR1 MNHEY and CDR2 SVGAGI. The CDR3 contains 13 residues. V was clipped by 6 bases and J by 2 bases; unmatched bases: 4. The CDR3 is CASRSGTAYEQYF. Written as DNA, the CDR3 is TGTGCCAGCAGATCCGGGACAGCCTACGAGCAGTACTTC.